This TCR beta chain was recorded in a study of shared T cell receptors in the human thymus. The junction had 9 bases not matched to a gene; V was cut back by 4 bases and J by 8 bases. This CDR3 comprises 14 residues. In germline, CDR1 is LNHNV, CDR2 YYDKDF (reference sequence). Using immunoSEQ multiplex PCR, the repertoire was profiled, and TCRdb retains in-frame clones only, with some absent. The sample has some 700,000 clones; more than 75% are singletons. Separately, the same data were catalogued under a study of human thymus T cells. That work states: Donor material was obtained from healthy Finnish infants undergoing corrective surgery for congenital heart defects. Thymus pieces cut out during corrective heart surgery were the tissue that was used. Repertoires sampled from thymus and blood appeared biased in V and J gene usage. Related reports documented highly overlapping thymic repertoires among unrelated individuals.

The J gene is TRBJ1-2, the V gene TRBV15; TRBD1 matches 8 bases. The sample comprised thymocytes. The TCR sequence derives from a boy younger than two with a congenital heart defect. The CDR3 region is CATSIPGQALGYTF. CDR3 nucleotide sequence: TGTGCCACCAGCATACCGGGACAGGCCCTCGGCTACACCTTC.